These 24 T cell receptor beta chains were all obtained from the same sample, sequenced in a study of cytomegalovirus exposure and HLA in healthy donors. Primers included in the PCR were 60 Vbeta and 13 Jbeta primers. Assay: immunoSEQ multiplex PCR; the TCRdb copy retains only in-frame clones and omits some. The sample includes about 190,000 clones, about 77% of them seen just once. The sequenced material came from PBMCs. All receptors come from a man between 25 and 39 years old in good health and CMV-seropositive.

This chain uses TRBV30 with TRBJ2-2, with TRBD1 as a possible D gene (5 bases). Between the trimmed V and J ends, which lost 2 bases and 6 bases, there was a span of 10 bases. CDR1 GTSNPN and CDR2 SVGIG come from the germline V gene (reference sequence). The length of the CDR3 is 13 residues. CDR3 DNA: TGTGCCTGGAGTTCCTCAGGGTCCGGGGAGCTGTTTTTT. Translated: CAWSSSGSGELFF.

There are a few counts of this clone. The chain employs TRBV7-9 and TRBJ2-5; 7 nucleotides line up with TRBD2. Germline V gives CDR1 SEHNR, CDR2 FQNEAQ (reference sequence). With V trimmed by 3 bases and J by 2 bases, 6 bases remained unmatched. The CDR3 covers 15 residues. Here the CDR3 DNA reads TGTGCCAGCAGCTTGCGGGAGAAGTTTCAAGAGACCCAGTACTTC. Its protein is CASSLREKFQETQYF.

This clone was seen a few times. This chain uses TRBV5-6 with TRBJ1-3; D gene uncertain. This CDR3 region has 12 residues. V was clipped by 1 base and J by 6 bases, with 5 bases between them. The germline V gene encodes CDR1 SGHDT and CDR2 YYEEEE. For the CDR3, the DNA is TGTGCCAGCAGCTTGCGGTCAAACACCATATATTTT. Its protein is CASSLRSNTIYF.

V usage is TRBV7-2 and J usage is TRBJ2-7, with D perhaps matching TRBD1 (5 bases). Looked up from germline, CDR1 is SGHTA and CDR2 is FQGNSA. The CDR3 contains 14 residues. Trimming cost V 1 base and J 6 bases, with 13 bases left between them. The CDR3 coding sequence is TGTGCCAGCAGCTTAGGACAGCCTTTGAGCGAGCAGTACTTC. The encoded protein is CASSLGQPLSEQYF.

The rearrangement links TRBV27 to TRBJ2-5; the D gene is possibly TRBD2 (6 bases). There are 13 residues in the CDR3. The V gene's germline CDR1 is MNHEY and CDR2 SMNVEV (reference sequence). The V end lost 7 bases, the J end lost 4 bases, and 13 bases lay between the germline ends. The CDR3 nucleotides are TGTGCCAGCAAAGAAGCGGGCGGAGAGACCCAGTACTTC. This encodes CASKEAGGETQYF.

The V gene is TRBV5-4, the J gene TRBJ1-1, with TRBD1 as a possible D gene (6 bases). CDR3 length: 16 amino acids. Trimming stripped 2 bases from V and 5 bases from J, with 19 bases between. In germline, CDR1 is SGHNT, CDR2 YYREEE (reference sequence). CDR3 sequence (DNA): TGTGCCAGCAGCTTAGATTTGACAGGCAGGGTGACTGAAGCTTTCTTT. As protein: CASSLDLTGRVTEAFF.

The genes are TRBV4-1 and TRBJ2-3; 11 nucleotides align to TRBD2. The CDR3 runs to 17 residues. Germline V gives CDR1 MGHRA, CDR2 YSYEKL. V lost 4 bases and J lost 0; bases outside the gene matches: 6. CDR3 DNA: TGCGCCAGCAGCCCGCAGACTAGCGGGATTAGCACAGATACGCAGTATTTT. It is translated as CASSPQTSGISTDTQYF.

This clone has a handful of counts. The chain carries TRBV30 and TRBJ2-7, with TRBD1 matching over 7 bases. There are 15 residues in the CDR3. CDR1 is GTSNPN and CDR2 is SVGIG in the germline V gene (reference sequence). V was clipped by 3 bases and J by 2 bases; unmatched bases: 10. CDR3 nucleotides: TGTGCCTGGAGGGACAGGTCCCTCATAACCTACGAGCAGTACTTC. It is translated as CAWRDRSLITYEQYF.

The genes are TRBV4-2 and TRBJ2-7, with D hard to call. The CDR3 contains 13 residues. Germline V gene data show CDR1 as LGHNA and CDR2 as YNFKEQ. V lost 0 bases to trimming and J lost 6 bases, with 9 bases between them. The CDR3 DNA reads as TGTGCCAGCAGCCAAGAATTCGCTATCGAGCAGTACTTC. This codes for CASSQEFAIEQYF.

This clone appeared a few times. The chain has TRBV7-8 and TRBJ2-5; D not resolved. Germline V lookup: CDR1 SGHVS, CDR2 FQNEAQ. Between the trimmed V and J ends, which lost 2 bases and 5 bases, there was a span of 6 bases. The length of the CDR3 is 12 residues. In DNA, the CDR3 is TGTGCCAGCAGCTTATGGCGGGAGACCCAGTACTTC. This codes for CASSLWRETQYF. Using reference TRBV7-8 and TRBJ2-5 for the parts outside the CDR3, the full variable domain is GAGVSQSPRYKVAKRGQDVALRCDPISGHVSLFWYQQALGQGPEFLTYFQNEAQLDKSGLPSDRFFAERPEGSVSTLKIQRTQQEDSAVYLCASSLWRETQYFGPGTRLLVL.

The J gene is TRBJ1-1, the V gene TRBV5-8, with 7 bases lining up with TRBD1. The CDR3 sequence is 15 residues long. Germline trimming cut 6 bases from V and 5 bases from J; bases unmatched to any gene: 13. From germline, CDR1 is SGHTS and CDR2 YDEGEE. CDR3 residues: CASNGRQGGRTEAFF. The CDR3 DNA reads TGTGCCAGCAACGGGAGACAGGGAGGTAGGACTGAAGCTTTCTTT.

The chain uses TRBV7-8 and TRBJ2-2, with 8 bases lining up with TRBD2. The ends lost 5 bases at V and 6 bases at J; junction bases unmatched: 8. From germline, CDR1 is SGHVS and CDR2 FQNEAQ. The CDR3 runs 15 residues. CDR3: CASSLRLAKAGELFF. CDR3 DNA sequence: TGTGCCAGCAGCCTGAGACTAGCGAAGGCCGGGGAGCTGTTTTTT.

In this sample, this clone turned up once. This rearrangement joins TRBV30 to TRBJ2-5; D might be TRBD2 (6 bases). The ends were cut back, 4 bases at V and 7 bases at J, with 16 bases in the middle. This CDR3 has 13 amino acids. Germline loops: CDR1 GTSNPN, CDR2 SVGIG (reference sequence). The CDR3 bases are TGTGCCTGGAATGTGGCGGGGTGGGGGACCCAGTACTTC. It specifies CAWNVAGWGTQYF.

CDR3 sequence: CASSSDKDHEAFF. CDR3 in DNA: TGTGCCAGCAGCTCGGACAAGGACCATGAAGCTTTCTTT. This sequence joins TRBV7-3 and TRBJ1-1; TRBD1 might be the D (5 bases). Germline CDR1 reads SGHTA; CDR2 reads FQGTGA. This CDR3 has 13 residues. Trimming stripped 4 bases from V and 7 bases from J, with 13 bases between.

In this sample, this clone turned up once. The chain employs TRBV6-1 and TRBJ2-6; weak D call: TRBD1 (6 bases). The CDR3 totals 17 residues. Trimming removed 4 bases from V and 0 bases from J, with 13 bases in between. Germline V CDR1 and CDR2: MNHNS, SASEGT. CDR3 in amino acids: CASSAQTGLSGANVLTF. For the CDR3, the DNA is TGTGCCAGCAGTGCTCAGACAGGCCTCTCTGGGGCCAACGTCCTGACTTTC.

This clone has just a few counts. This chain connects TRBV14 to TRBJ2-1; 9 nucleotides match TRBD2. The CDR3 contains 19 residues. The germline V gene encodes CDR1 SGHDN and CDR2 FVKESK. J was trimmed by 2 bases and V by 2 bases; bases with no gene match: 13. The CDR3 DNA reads TGTGCCAGCAGCCAAAGGCTAGCGGGACCCCCCGGCCCCTACAATGAGCAGTTCTTC. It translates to CASSQRLAGPPGPYNEQFF.

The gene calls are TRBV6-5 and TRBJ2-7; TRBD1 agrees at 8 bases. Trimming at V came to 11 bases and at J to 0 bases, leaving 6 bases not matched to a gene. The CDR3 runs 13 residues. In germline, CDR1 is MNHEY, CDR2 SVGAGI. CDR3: CAAEDRVSYEQYF. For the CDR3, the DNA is TGTGCCGCCGAGGACAGGGTCTCCTACGAGCAGTACTTC.

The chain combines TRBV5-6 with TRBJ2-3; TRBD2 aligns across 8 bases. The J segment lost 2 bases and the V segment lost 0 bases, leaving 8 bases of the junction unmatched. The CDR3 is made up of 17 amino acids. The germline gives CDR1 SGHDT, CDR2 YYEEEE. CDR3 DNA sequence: TGTGCCAGCAGCTTGGTGGTTAGCGGGAAAAACACAGATACGCAGTATTTT. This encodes CASSLVVSGKNTDTQYF.

The CDR3 protein is CASSLGGGGLVAEQYF. CDR3 bases: TGTGCCAGCAGCTTAGGGGGCGGGGGACTAGTGGCCGAGCAGTACTTC. The chain combines TRBV7-2 with TRBJ2-5; 8 bases match TRBD2. The J call may be incorrect, as the DNA end agrees better with TRBJ2-7. The CDR3 is 16 residues long. Germline CDR1 is SGHTA and CDR2 is FQGNSA.

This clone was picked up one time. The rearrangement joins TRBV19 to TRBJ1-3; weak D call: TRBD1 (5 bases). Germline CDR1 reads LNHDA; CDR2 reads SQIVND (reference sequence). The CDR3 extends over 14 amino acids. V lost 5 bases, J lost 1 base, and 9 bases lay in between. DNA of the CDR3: TGTGCCAGTAGTCCAGGGAGGTCTGGAAACACCATATATTTT. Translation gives CASSPGRSGNTIYF.

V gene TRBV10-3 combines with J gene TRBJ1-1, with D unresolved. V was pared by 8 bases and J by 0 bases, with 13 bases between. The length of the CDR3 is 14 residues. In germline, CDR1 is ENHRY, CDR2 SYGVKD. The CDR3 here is CAISPTTMNTEAFF. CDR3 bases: TGTGCCATCTCGCCAACAACAATGAACACTGAAGCTTTCTTT.

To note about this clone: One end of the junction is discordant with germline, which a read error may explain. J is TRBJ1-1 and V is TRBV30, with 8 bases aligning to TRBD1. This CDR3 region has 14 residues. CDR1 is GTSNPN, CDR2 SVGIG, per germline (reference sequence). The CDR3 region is CAWSFRDRTTVAFF. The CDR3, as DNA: TGTGCCTGGAGCTTTAGGGACAGGACGACTGTAGCTTTCTTT.

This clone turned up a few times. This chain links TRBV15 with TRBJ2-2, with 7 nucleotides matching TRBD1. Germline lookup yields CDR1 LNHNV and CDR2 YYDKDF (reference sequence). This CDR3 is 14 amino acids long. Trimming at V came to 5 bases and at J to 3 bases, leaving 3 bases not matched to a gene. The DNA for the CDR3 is TGTGCCACCAGCCGACAGGGCTACACCGGGGAGCTGTTTTTT. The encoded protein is CATSRQGYTGELFF.

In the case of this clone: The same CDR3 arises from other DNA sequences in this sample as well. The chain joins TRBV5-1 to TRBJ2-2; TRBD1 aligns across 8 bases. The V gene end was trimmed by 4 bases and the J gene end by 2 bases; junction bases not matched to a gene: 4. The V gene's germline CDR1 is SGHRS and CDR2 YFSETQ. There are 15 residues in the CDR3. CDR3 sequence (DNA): TGCGCCAGCAGCCCGCAGGGGGCAAACACCGGGGAGCTGTTTTTT. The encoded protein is CASSPQGANTGELFF.